This T cell receptor (beta chain) originates from a study of blood T cell repertoires in COVID-19. This clone was detected once. This CDR3 contains 16 residues. With 2 bases clipped from V and 2 bases from J, the junction kept 7 bases outside the gene matches. Germline V gene data show CDR1 as SGHAT and CDR2 as FQNNGV. Clones were read by immunoSEQ multiplex PCR, and TCRdb kept only the in-frame ones, dropping some. This table holds some 93,000 clones, 70% to 90% found once. The sequence came from a woman of 80 years or more with acute or convalescent COVID-19. The sequenced sample consisted of peripheral blood. V gene TRBV11-2 combines with J gene TRBJ2-3; 7 nucleotides match TRBD1. This CDR3 reads CASSLRAGGATDTQYF. The CDR3 nucleotides are TGTGCCAGCAGCTTACGAGCAGGGGGAGCCACAGATACGCAGTATTTT.